The 23 T cell receptor beta chains below all came from one sample that was sequenced in a study of Graves' ophthalmopathy and Graves' hyperthyroidism. The authors amplified TCR beta CDR3 regions from RNA transcripts. Second-round multiplex PCR came after first-round RT-PCR with HTBI primers. MiXCR was run by TCRdb on the multiplex PCR reads, yielding one entry per CDR3 protein. The sample has some 360,000 distinct CDR3 sequences, about a sixth seen once. Sequencing was done on a sample of peripheral blood. All receptors derive from an adult woman with stable Graves' hyperthyroidism.

This clonotype occurred many times. The chain carries TRBV29-1 and TRBJ1-1, with a possible D match to TRBD1 (5 bases). CDR3 length: 13 residues. V was trimmed by 4 bases and J by 0 bases, leaving 9 bases between them. In germline, CDR1 is SQVTM, CDR2 ANQGSEA. Here the CDR3 reads CSVVRGMNTEAFF. As DNA, the CDR3 is TGCAGCGTTGTTCGGGGCATGAACACTGAAGCTTTCTTT. The full variable domain, in which reference TRBV29-1 and TRBJ1-1 provide the parts outside the CDR3, is SAVISQKPSRDICQRGTSLTIQCQVDSQVTMMFWYRQQPGQSLTLIATANQGSEATYESGFVIDKFPISRPNLTFSTLTVSNMSPEDSSIYLCSVVRGMNTEAFFGQGTRLTVV.

This clonotype was detected ten times or more. The gene calls are TRBV28 and TRBJ1-2; tentatively, D is TRBD1 (6 bases). With 6 bases removed from V and 3 bases from J, the gap between germline ends came to 14 bases. The CDR3 has 14 amino acids. Germline-derived CDR1 and CDR2 are MDHEN and SYDVKM. CDR3 loop: CASSQKQGHYGYTF. CDR3 nucleotide sequence: TGTGCCAGCAGCCAAAAACAGGGCCACTATGGCTACACCTTC.

The sample holds many counts of this clonotype. V is TRBV15 and J is TRBJ2-5, with D possibly being TRBD1 or TRBD2 (6 bases each). The CDR3 length is 14 residues. Germline V gene sequence: CDR1 LNHNV, CDR2 YYDKDF (reference sequence). Between the trimmed V and J ends, which lost 1 base and 5 bases, there was a span of 11 bases. The CDR3 sequence: CATSRVGGQETQYF. The CDR3 coding sequence is TGTGCCACCAGCAGAGTAGGGGGGCAGGAGACCCAGTACTTC.

This clonotype was recorded many times. This chain joins TRBV2 and TRBJ2-5, with D perhaps TRBD1 (6 bases). The V gene's germline CDR1 is SNHLY and CDR2 FYNNEI. This CDR3 is built from 14 residues. V was pared by 6 bases and J by 1 base, with 12 bases between. CDR3 coding DNA: TGTGCCAGCAGACCGGGACAAGTCCAAGAGACCCAGTACTTC. This encodes CASRPGQVQETQYF.

The genes are TRBV28 and TRBJ1-1, with a possible D match to TRBD1 (5 bases). V was cut by 4 bases and J by 6 bases, with 15 bases left in between. In germline, CDR1 is MDHEN, CDR2 SYDVKM. The CDR3 has 14 residues. CDR3: CASSSPAGVAEAFF. The CDR3 DNA sequence: TGTGCCAGCAGTTCCCCCGCGGGGGTTGCTGAAGCTTTCTTT.

This clonotype has just a few counts. The chain recombines TRBV13 with TRBJ2-7; the match to TRBD2 covers 9 bases. The CDR3 has 14 residues. Germline CDR1 reads PRHDT; CDR2 reads FYEKMQ (reference sequence). V was pared by 4 bases and J by 0 bases, with 1 base of the junction left unmatched. CDR3 region: CASSSSGDSYEQYF. CDR3 sequence (DNA): TGTGCCAGCAGCTCTAGCGGGGACTCCTACGAGCAGTACTTC.

The CDR3 here is CASSPRHRLQETQYF. As DNA, the CDR3 is TGTGCCAGCAGTCCTCGACACCGACTCCAAGAGACCCAGTACTTC. The chain joins TRBV6-5 to TRBJ2-5; D is undetermined. The germline gives CDR1 MNHEY, CDR2 SVGAGI. Trimming left V 5 bases short and J 1 base short, with 14 bases between. CDR3 size: 15 residues.

V is TRBV13 and J is TRBJ1-2, with a possible D match to TRBD1 (5 bases). Germline V gives CDR1 PRHDT, CDR2 FYEKMQ (reference sequence). Deletions cut 4 bases from V and 2 bases from J, with 11 bases between. CDR3 length: 14 amino acids. The CDR3 loop reads CASSSFQGNYGYTF. DNA of the CDR3: TGTGCCAGCAGCTCATTTCAGGGAAACTATGGCTACACCTTC. Looking up the rest from reference TRBV13 and TRBJ1-2 gives the full variable domain: AAGVIQSPRHLIKEKRETATLKCYPIPRHDTVYWYQQGPGQDPQFLISFYEKMQSDKGSIPDRFSAQQFSDYHSELNMSSLELGDSALYFCASSSFQGNYGYTFGSGTRLTVV.

Many counts were recorded for this clonotype. The chain couples TRBV12-5 to TRBJ2-7, with 14 nucleotides matching TRBD2. Germline values: CDR1 LGHNT, CDR2 FRNRAP. The trim removed 5 bases at V and 7 bases at J, leaving 16 bases unmatched. The CDR3 is made up of 18 amino acids. The CDR3 DNA reads as TGTGCTAGTGGTCAGACTAGCGGGAGGGAACCCTACGTCATGGAGCAGTACTTC. Its protein product is CASGQTSGREPYVMEQYF.

In its sample, this clonotype was seen a few times. The gene calls are TRBV20-1 and TRBJ2-5; unclear D gene. Trimming shortened V by 6 bases and J by 4 bases, and 9 bases separated the two germline ends. The length of the CDR3 is 11 residues. Germline values: CDR1 DFQATT, CDR2 SNEGSKA (reference sequence). DNA of the CDR3: TGCAGTGCCCCCCGACGAGAGACCCAGTACTTC. Residues: CSAPRRETQYF.

The J gene is TRBJ1-6, the V gene TRBV12-3 or TRBV12-4; D is unclear. The CDR3 contains 12 residues. Trimming stripped 2 bases from V and 13 bases from J, with 9 bases between. CDR3 DNA sequence: TGTGCCAGCAGTTTAAGCGGAAACCCCCTCCACTTT. The encoded protein is CASSLSGNPLHF.

V and J are TRBV5-1 and TRBJ1-5, with TRBD1 matching 7 bases. The CDR3 has 15 residues. The trim removed 4 bases at V and 5 bases at J, leaving 9 bases unmatched. Germline V gene data show CDR1 as SGHRS and CDR2 as YFSETQ. This chain's CDR3 is CASSPEGTVYQPQHF. In DNA form, the CDR3 reads TGCGCCAGCAGCCCAGAGGGGACAGTTTATCAGCCCCAGCATTTT. Based on the CDR3 plus reference TRBV5-1 and TRBJ1-5, the full variable domain is KAGVTQTPRYLIKTRGQQVTLSCSPISGHRSVSWYQQTPGQGLQFLFEYFSETQRNKGNFPGRFSGRQFSNSRSEMNVSTLELGDSALYLCASSPEGTVYQPQHFGDGTRLSIL.

This clonotype has at least ten counts. The gene calls are TRBV30 and TRBJ2-7, with 12 nucleotides matching TRBD1. Germline assignment: CDR1 GTSNPN and CDR2 SVGIG (reference sequence). The J segment lost 5 bases and the V segment lost 4 bases, leaving 9 bases of the junction unmatched. This CDR3 contains 15 residues. The CDR3 protein is CAWMAVGTGGDEQYF. CDR3 nucleotide sequence: TGTGCCTGGATGGCTGTTGGGACAGGGGGCGACGAGCAGTACTTC.

This clonotype was recorded many times. The chain has TRBV28 and TRBJ1-2; possibly TRBD1 for D (6 bases). Trimming stripped 2 bases from V and 8 bases from J, with 21 bases between. Germline V gene lookup returns CDR1 MDHEN and CDR2 SYDVKM. This CDR3 region has 16 residues. Here the CDR3 reads CASSLGRIAQGVGYTF. In nucleotides, the CDR3 is TGTGCCAGCAGTTTAGGCCGGATCGCACAGGGAGTAGGCTACACCTTC.

The chain couples TRBV5-1 to TRBJ1-1, with 8 bases matching TRBD1. The V gene end was trimmed by 0 bases and the J gene end by 9 bases; junction bases not matched to a gene: 7. Looked up from germline, CDR1 is SGHRS and CDR2 is YFSETQ. The CDR3 length is 14 residues. In DNA, the CDR3 is TGCGCCAGCAGCTTGGAGGCCCAGGGGGCGAAAGCTTTCTTT. Amino acid sequence: CASSLEAQGAKAFF.

The J gene is TRBJ1-1, the V gene TRBV28; D is uncertain. The length of the CDR3 is 14 residues. Germline values: CDR1 MDHEN, CDR2 SYDVKM. Trimming left V 4 bases short and J 2 bases short, with 11 bases between. CDR3 residues: CASSYSTTNTEAFF. CDR3 DNA sequence: TGTGCCAGCAGTTACTCGACAACTAACACTGAAGCTTTCTTT.

This clonotype has a count of ten or more. The V call is TRBV28, the J call TRBJ2-5; 10 bases are a match to TRBD2. The CDR3 has 16 amino acids. J was trimmed by 3 bases and V by 4 bases; bases with no gene match: 8. Germline CDR1 and CDR2: MDHEN and SYDVKM. The CDR3 region is CASSSELAGRKETQYF. In DNA, the CDR3 is TGTGCCAGCAGTTCCGAACTAGCGGGACGAAAAGAGACCCAGTACTTC.

This clonotype showed up many times. This sequence joins TRBV6-1 and TRBJ1-5, with D maybe TRBD1 (6 bases). Germline lookup yields CDR1 MNHNS and CDR2 SASEGT. The CDR3 covers 16 residues. With 4 bases removed from V and 6 bases from J, the gap between germline ends came to 19 bases. The CDR3 region has the DNA TGTGCCAGCAGTGGAGTCTTTCAGGGGAGTATTCAGCCCCAGCATTTT. The encoded protein is CASSGVFQGSIQPQHF.

This clonotype was counted at least ten times. The CDR3 here is CASSERESGELFF. The DNA of the CDR3 is TGCGCCAGCAGTGAGCGGGAGTCCGGGGAGCTGTTTTTT. V is TRBV10-1 and J is TRBJ2-2; maybe TRBD2 (6 bases). Germline lookup yields CDR1 WNHNN and CDR2 SYGVQD (reference sequence). The CDR3 consists of 13 residues. V was pared by 2 bases and J by 6 bases, with 7 bases between.

Points on this clonotype: Given a much more abundant clone one base away, this may be a read error. The chain combines TRBV2 with TRBJ1-5; D remains unclear. The CDR3 is 14 amino acids. In germline, CDR1 is SNHLY, CDR2 FYNNEI. DNA for the CDR3: TGTGCCAGCAGTGATACGGGAGTCAATCAGCCCCAGCAGTTT. It encodes CASSDTGVNQPQQF.

On this clonotype: The CDR3 does not close with the conserved phenylalanine or tryptophan, likely indicating a read error. The V gene is TRBV2, the J gene TRBJ2-5, with 7 nucleotides matching TRBD1. Germline-derived CDR1 and CDR2 are SNHLY and FYNNEI. The CDR3 covers 13 residues. CDR3 sequence: CASSVDRAESQYY. CDR3 DNA sequence: TGTGCCAGCAGTGTAGACAGGGCAGAGTCCCAGTACTAC.

This clonotype was seen once. V is TRBV6-1 and J is TRBJ2-5; the match to TRBD1 covers 7 bases. The length of the CDR3 is 14 residues. J lost 2 bases, V lost 7 bases, and 7 bases had no gene match. The germline CDR1 and CDR2 sequences are MNHNS and SASEGT. This chain's CDR3 is CASTTGDRQETQYF. The CDR3 DNA reads as TGTGCCAGCACCACAGGGGATCGGCAAGAGACCCAGTACTTC.

This clonotype has just a few counts. No conserved phenylalanine or tryptophan ends this CDR3, so it is likely a read error. The CDR3, as DNA: TGCAGCGGTGGGAACACTGAAGCTTTCCTT. This sequence encodes CSGGNTEAFL. The J gene is TRBJ1-1, the V gene TRBV29-1; no clear D gene. V lost 7 bases, J lost 1 base, and 4 bases lay in between. The CDR3 has 10 residues. Germline CDR1 and CDR2: SQVTM and ANQGSEA.